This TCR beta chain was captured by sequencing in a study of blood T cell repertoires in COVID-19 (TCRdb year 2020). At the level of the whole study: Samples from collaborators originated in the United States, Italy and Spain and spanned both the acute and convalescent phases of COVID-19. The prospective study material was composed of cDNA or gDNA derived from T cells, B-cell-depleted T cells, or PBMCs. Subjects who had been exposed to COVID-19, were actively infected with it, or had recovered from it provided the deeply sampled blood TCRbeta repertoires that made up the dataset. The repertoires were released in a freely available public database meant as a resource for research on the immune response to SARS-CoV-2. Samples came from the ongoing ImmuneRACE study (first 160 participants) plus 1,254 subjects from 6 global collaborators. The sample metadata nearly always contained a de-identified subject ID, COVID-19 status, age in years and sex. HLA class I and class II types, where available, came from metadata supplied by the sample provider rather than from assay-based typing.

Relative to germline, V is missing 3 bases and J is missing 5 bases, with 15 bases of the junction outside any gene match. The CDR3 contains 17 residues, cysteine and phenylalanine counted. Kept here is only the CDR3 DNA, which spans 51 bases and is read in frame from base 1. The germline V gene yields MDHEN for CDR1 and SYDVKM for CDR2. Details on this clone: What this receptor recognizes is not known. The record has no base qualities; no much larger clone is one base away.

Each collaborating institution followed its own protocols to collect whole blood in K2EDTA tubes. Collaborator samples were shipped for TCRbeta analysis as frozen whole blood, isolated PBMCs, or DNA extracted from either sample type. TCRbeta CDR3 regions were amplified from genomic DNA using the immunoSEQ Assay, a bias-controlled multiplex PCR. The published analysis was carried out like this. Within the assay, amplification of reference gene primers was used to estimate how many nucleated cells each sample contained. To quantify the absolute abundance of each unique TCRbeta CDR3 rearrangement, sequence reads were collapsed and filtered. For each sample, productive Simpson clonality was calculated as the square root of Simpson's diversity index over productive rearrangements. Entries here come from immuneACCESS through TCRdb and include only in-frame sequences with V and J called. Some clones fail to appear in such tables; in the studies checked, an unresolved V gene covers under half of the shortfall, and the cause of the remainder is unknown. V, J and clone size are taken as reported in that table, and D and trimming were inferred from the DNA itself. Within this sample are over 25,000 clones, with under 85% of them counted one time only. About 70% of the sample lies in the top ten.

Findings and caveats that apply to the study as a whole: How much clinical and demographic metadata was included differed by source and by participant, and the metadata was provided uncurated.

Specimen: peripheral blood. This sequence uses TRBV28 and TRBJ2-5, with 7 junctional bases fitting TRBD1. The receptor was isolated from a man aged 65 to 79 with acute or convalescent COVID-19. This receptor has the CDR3 CASSFHRGRPAGETQYF. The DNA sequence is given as TGTGCCAGCAGTTTCCACAGGGGCCGACCGGCAGGGGAGACCCAGTACTTC.